Sequencing of this TCR beta chain was carried out in a study of T-cell memory formation after mild COVID-19. In regard to this clonotype: Its specificity is unknown.

Overall study findings and caveats: Contracting clones from day 15 to 85 had balanced CD4/CD8; later expanders favoured CD4+.

One entry per CDR3 protein results from TCRdb running MiXCR on the 5' RACE reads. The sample records about 560,000 distinct CDR3 sequences, about 22% being singletons. J gave up 6 bases and V 5 bases, and 14 bases lay outside the gene matches. The CDR3 length is 16 residues. Germline assignment: CDR1 PRHDT and CDR2 FYEKMQ (reference sequence). V and J are TRBV13 and TRBJ1-2; 8 bases are a match to TRBD1. The TCR comes from an adult woman who had mild COVID-19 (a few samples of this study predate the infection). Cell type and time point are not known. Sequencing was performed on PBMCs or a T cell subset sorted from them (not recorded which). The CDR3 loop is CASSRDLGQGRNGYTF. In DNA form, the CDR3 reads TGTGCCAGCAGCCGGGACCTAGGACAGGGCCGCAATGGCTACACCTTC.